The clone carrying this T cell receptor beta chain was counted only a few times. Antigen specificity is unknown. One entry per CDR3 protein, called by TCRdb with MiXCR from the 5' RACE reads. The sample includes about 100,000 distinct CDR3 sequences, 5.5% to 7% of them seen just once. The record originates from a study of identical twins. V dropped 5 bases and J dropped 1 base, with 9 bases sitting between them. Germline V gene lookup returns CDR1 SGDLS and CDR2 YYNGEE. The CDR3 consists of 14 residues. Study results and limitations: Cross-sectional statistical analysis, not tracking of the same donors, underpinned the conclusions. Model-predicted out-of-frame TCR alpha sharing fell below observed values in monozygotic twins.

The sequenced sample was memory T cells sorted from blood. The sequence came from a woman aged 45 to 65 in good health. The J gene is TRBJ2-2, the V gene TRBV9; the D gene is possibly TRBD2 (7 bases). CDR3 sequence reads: CASRAGQNTGELFF. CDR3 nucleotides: TGTGCCAGCAGAGCGGGACAGAACACCGGGGAGCTGTTTTTT.